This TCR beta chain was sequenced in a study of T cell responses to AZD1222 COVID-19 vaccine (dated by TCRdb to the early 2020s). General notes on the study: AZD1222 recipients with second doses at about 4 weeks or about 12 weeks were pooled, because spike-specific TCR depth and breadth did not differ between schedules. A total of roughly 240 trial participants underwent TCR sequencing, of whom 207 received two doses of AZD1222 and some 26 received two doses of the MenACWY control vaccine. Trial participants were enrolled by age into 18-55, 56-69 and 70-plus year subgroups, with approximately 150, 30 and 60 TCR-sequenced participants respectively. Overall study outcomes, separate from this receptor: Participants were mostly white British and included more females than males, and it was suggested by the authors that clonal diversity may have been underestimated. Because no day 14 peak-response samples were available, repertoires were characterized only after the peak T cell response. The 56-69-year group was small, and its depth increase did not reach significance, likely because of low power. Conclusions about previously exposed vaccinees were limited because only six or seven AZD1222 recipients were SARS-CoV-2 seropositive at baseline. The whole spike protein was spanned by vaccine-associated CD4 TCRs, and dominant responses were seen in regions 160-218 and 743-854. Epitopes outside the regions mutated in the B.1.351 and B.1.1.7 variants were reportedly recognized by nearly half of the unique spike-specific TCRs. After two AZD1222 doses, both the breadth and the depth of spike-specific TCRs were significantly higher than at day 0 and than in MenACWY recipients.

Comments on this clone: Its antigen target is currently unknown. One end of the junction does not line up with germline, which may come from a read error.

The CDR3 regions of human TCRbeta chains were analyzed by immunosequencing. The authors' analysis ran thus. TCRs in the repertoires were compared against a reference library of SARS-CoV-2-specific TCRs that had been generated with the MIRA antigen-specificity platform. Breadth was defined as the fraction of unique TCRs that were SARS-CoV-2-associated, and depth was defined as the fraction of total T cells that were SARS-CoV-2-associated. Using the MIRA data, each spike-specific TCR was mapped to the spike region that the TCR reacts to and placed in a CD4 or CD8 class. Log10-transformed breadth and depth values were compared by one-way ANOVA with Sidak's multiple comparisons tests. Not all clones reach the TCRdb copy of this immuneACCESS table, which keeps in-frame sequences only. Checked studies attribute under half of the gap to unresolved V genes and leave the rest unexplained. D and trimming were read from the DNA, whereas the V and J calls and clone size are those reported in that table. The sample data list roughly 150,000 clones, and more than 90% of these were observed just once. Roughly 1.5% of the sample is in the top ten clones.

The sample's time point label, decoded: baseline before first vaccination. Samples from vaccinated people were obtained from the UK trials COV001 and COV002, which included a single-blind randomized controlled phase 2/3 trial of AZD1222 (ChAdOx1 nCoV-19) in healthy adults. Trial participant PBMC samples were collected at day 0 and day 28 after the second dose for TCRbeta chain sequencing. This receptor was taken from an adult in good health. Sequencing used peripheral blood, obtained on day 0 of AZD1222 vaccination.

The DNA is TGTGCCAGCAGTTTAGCCCCGACGGCTAACTATGGCTACACCTTC. It translates as CASSLAPTANYGYTF. The V and J segments used are TRBV7-2 and TRBJ1-2; no D gene is confidently identified. CDR1 and CDR2 were assigned from the germline V gene as SGHTA and FQGNSA. Spanning cysteine to phenylalanine, the CDR3 consists of 15 amino acids. Here the CDR3 DNA is all that survives: 45 bases in frame from base 1.